The 29 T cell receptor beta chains reported below all come from one sample, sequenced in a study of shared clonotypes between healthy human individuals. Terminally differentiated effector memory CD45RA+ cells were left out of the naive CD8 fraction, which was CD45RO-negative and positively selected for CCR7. TCRdb's table, derived via immunoSEQ multiplex PCR, lists solely in-frame clones and lacks some. Here the sample spans more than 2 million clones, less than 95% being singletons. Sequenced material: naive CD8+ T cells sorted from blood. These receptors all stem from a man aged 18-30 years in good health.

The chain uses TRBV7-8 and TRBJ2-5; TRBD2 is a possible D gene (6 bases). Germline CDR1 is SGHVS and CDR2 is FQNEAQ. The CDR3 contains 14 residues. V lost 5 bases and J 2 bases, leaving 12 bases between the germline ends. CDR3 sequence (DNA): TGTGCCAGCAGCCCTGGAGCGGGTCAAGAGACCCAGTACTTC. It encodes CASSPGAGQETQYF.

The chain couples TRBV18 to TRBJ2-7; maybe TRBD2 (5 bases). Trimming cost V 3 bases and J 4 bases, with 19 bases left between them. In germline, CDR1 is KGHSH, CDR2 LQKENI. This CDR3 region has 16 residues. CDR3 residues: CASSPIVREVPYEQYF. The CDR3 region has the DNA TGTGCCAGCTCACCCATCGTCCGGGAAGTCCCTTACGAGCAGTACTTC.

The rearrangement uses TRBV7-2 and TRBJ1-3, with a weak D call TRBD1 (6 bases). This CDR3 has 16 amino acids. Germline assignment: CDR1 SGHTA and CDR2 FQGNSA. Trimming took off 0 bases at V and 3 bases at J, with 12 bases between the two ends. The CDR3 reads CASSLAHSGVGNTIYF. In nucleotides, the CDR3 is TGTGCCAGCAGCTTAGCACACTCAGGGGTTGGAAACACCATATATTTT.

The V call is TRBV6-5, the J call TRBJ2-3; a possible D gene is TRBD2 (6 bases). The V end was cut by 5 bases, the J end by 2 bases, with 14 bases between. Germline CDR1 is MNHEY and CDR2 is SVGAGI. CDR3 length: 15 residues. CDR3 coding DNA: TGTGCCAGCAGTGGAGGGGCAGGGCACACAGATACGCAGTATTTT. It specifies CASSGGAGHTDTQYF.

The chain links TRBV27 to TRBJ1-6; perhaps TRBD1 as D (6 bases). CDR1 MNHEY and CDR2 SMNVEV come from the germline V gene (reference sequence). The length of the CDR3 is 15 residues. Between the trimmed V and J ends, which lost 5 bases and 7 bases, there was a span of 15 bases. Here the CDR3 DNA reads TGTGCCAGCAGTCTCACAGGGATGCCAAATTCACCCCTCCACTTT. Its translation is CASSLTGMPNSPLHF.

This chain connects TRBV9 to TRBJ2-5; 9 bases map to TRBD2. Per the germline V gene, CDR1 is SGDLS and CDR2 is YYNGEE. The CDR3 sequence is 15 residues long. J gave up 2 bases and V 3 bases, and 5 bases lay outside the gene matches. This chain's CDR3 is CASSEAGGLQETQYF. DNA for the CDR3: TGTGCCAGCAGCGAAGCGGGGGGCCTACAAGAGACCCAGTACTTC.

As for this clone: This specimen includes other DNA sequences encoding the same CDR3. The chain links TRBV27 to TRBJ2-3; no definite D call. CDR1 MNHEY and CDR2 SMNVEV come from the germline V gene (reference sequence). The ends were cut back, 8 bases at V and 1 base at J, with 10 bases in the middle. This CDR3 is built from 13 residues. This chain's CDR3 is CASRRLGTDTQYF. CDR3 coding DNA: TGTGCCAGCCGAAGGCTGGGCACAGATACGCAGTATTTT.

The V and J genes are TRBV13 and TRBJ2-1; D is unclear. CDR1 and CDR2 from the germline V gene are PRHDT and FYEKMQ (reference sequence). V shed 5 bases and J shed 5 bases, with 16 bases lying between them. CDR3 length equals 15 residues. CDR3 protein: CASSPLPSGDNEQFF. The CDR3 DNA is TGTGCCAGCAGCCCCCTACCGAGTGGGGACAATGAGCAGTTCTTC.

As regards this clone: Other DNA sequences in this sample translate to the same CDR3. The chain links TRBV27 to TRBJ2-7; TRBD1 or TRBD2 may be the D gene (6 bases each). Germline V CDR1 and CDR2: MNHEY, SMNVEV (reference sequence). This CDR3 is 13 amino acids long. V was clipped by 5 bases and J by 3 bases, with 11 bases between them. The CDR3 region is CASSRGVSYEQYF. The CDR3 DNA sequence: TGTGCCAGCAGTAGGGGGGTGAGCTACGAGCAGTACTTC.

The CDR3 sequence is CASSLLAVLDTDTQYF. In DNA, the CDR3 is TGTGCCAGCAGCTTGCTAGCGGTCCTAGACACAGATACGCAGTATTTT. The chain uses TRBV5-8 and TRBJ2-3; 7 bases agree with TRBD2. This CDR3 spans 16 amino acids. CDR1 and CDR2 (germline): SGHTS, YDEGEE. V was pared by 1 base and J by 2 bases, with 7 bases of the junction left unmatched.

The chain employs TRBV6-1 and TRBJ2-7; a weak D match, TRBD2 (6 bases). Germline CDR1 and CDR2: MNHNS and SASEGT. V shed 1 base and J shed 3 bases, with 16 bases lying between them. The CDR3 length is 16 residues. This CDR3 reads CASSEGFGTFNYEQYF. CDR3 DNA: TGTGCCAGCAGTGAAGGGTTCGGGACTTTTAACTACGAGCAGTACTTC.

The J gene is TRBJ1-1, the V gene TRBV5-8; maybe TRBD1 (6 bases). The CDR3 contains 14 residues. Germline lookup yields CDR1 SGHTS and CDR2 YDEGEE. Trimming removed 4 bases from V and 6 bases from J, with 16 bases in between. CDR3 nucleotide sequence: TGTGCCAGCAGCGTTCTCCGGGACAATGCTGAAGCTTTCTTT. This encodes CASSVLRDNAEAFF.

The sample holds one count of this clone. The chain is built from TRBV5-6 and TRBJ2-1; 8 bases match TRBD1. The CDR3 is made up of 13 amino acids. Germline CDR1 SGHDT, CDR2 YYEEEE. The trim removed 5 bases at V and 8 bases at J, leaving 6 bases unmatched. The CDR3: CASRQQGGDEQFF. The DNA for the CDR3 is TGTGCCAGCAGGCAACAGGGGGGCGATGAGCAGTTCTTC.

The V call is TRBV5-6, the J call TRBJ2-3, with 7 bases aligning to TRBD1. The CDR3 contains 14 residues. V lost 7 bases and J lost 0; bases outside the gene matches: 5. The germline V gene has CDR1 SGHDT and CDR2 YYEEEE. The CDR3 DNA sequence: TGTGCCAGCGAGGGACAGTCTAGCACAGATACGCAGTATTTT. This sequence encodes CASEGQSSTDTQYF.

The rearrangement joins TRBV5-1 to TRBJ2-5, with 9 bases fitting TRBD1. Germline-derived CDR1 and CDR2 are SGHRS and YFSETQ. Trimming took 4 bases from V and 5 from J; bases not matched to a gene: 9. This CDR3 region has 15 residues. This chain's CDR3 is CASSHDRGTWETQYF. CDR3 bases: TGCGCCAGCAGCCACGACAGGGGGACATGGGAGACCCAGTACTTC.

CDR3 nucleotides: TGTGCCAGCAGCGTAGGTTCCCCTCAAGAGACCCAGTACTTC. It specifies CASSVGSPQETQYF. This chain uses TRBV9 with TRBJ2-5; D is undetermined. Trimming removed 0 bases from V and 2 bases from J, with 8 bases in between. The CDR3 loop spans 14 amino acids. The V gene's germline CDR1 is SGDLS and CDR2 YYNGEE.

The J gene is TRBJ2-2, the V gene TRBV10-3; TRBD2 matches at 9 bases. Germline-derived CDR1 and CDR2 are ENHRY and SYGVKD. Trimming at V came to 3 bases and at J to 6 bases, leaving 8 bases not matched to a gene. The CDR3 loop spans 16 amino acids. The CDR3 DNA reads TGTGCCATCAGTGATCCGGGACTAGCCGTCGCCGGGGAGCTGTTTTTT. Translation gives CAISDPGLAVAGELFF.

The chain combines TRBV9 with TRBJ1-1; 11 nucleotides agree with TRBD1. The CDR3 runs 17 residues. Germline V CDR1 and CDR2: SGDLS, YYNGEE. With 3 bases clipped from V and 2 bases from J, the junction kept 9 bases outside the gene matches. CDR3 sequence (DNA): TGTGCCAGCAGCGGCGGGACAGGGGGAACTTTTAACACTGAAGCTTTCTTT. Its protein is CASSGGTGGTFNTEAFF.

On this clone itself: The sample contains more than one DNA sequence encoding this CDR3. The chain employs TRBV9 and TRBJ2-5; 9 nucleotides line up with TRBD1. With V trimmed by 3 bases and J by 3 bases, 3 bases remained unmatched. CDR3 length: 14 amino acids. The germline gives CDR1 SGDLS, CDR2 YYNGEE. In DNA form, the CDR3 reads TGTGCCAGCAGCGACCGGGACAGGGAAGAGACCCAGTACTTC. It encodes CASSDRDREETQYF.

V gene TRBV6-5 combines with J gene TRBJ1-1; no clear D. CDR1 MNHEY and CDR2 SVGAGI come from the germline V gene. CDR3 length: 15 amino acids. The V gene lost 0 bases and the J gene lost 6 bases, with 14 bases spanning the gap. The CDR3 DNA is TGTGCCAGCAGTTACTCACCGGCCCACGACGCTGAAGCTTTCTTT. It codes for CASSYSPAHDAEAFF.

Only one count was recorded for this clone. V gene TRBV6-1 combines with J gene TRBJ2-7, with D possibly being TRBD2 (5 bases). Trimming took 8 bases from V and 2 from J, leaving 10 bases between them. In germline, CDR1 is MNHNS, CDR2 SASEGT. This CDR3 has 12 residues. CDR3 amino acids: CASSEVPYEQYF. CDR3 in DNA: TGTGCCAGCTCGGAGGTACCCTACGAGCAGTACTTC.

The rearrangement links TRBV18 to TRBJ1-2; 7 nucleotides align to TRBD1. The germline V gene encodes CDR1 KGHSH and CDR2 LQKENI. Trimming removed 6 bases from V and 1 base from J; junction bases left unmatched: 8. The length of the CDR3 is 15 residues. The CDR3 loop reads CASSPPGQLNYGYTF. In DNA, the CDR3 is TGTGCCAGCTCGCCTCCGGGACAGCTTAACTATGGCTACACCTTC.

On this clone itself: This sample includes further DNA sequences coding for the same CDR3. This chain links TRBV6-5 with TRBJ2-7; possibly TRBD2 for D (6 bases). The V end lost 2 bases, the J end lost 2 bases, and 10 bases lay between the germline ends. The CDR3 loop spans 14 amino acids. Germline V lookup: CDR1 MNHEY, CDR2 SVGAGI. The CDR3 reads CASSYGGVTYEQYF. DNA for the CDR3: TGTGCCAGCAGTTACGGCGGGGTGACCTACGAGCAGTACTTC.

The chain combines TRBV28 with TRBJ2-1, with D maybe TRBD2 (7 bases). Germline V CDR1 and CDR2: MDHEN, SYDVKM. With 3 bases removed from V and 6 bases from J, the gap between germline ends came to 12 bases. The CDR3 loop spans 14 amino acids. The CDR3 is CASSLVGGPNEQFF. CDR3 nucleotides: TGTGCCAGCAGTTTGGTGGGGGGGCCCAATGAGCAGTTCTTC.

V is TRBV6-6 and J is TRBJ1-1, with 9 bases fitting TRBD1. This CDR3 comprises 14 residues. The V and J ends lost 6 bases and 1 base, in that order; junction bases with no gene match: 3. Germline V gene sequence: CDR1 MNHNY, CDR2 SVGAGI (reference sequence). CDR3 sequence: CASSPDRGNTEAFF. DNA of the CDR3: TGTGCCAGCAGCCCGGACAGGGGGAACACTGAAGCTTTCTTT.

This clone was detected only once. The chain links TRBV6-1 to TRBJ1-1; 8 bases align to TRBD1. After removal of 2 bases from V and 4 bases from J, the junction contained 6 bases not matched to a gene. The CDR3 runs 15 residues. The germline gives CDR1 MNHNS, CDR2 SASEGT. The chain's CDR3 is CASSESPGGVTEAFF. CDR3 sequence (DNA): TGTGCCAGCAGTGAATCCCCAGGGGGCGTCACTGAAGCTTTCTTT.

This clone was observed a single time. The CDR3 region has the DNA TGTGCCAGCAGCTCTGGGACAGGGAACAATCAGCCCCAGCATTTT. Translating gives CASSSGTGNNQPQHF. V usage is TRBV7-9 and J usage is TRBJ1-5; 9 bases agree with TRBD1. CDR1 and CDR2 (germline): SEHNR, FQNEAQ (reference sequence). This CDR3 spans 15 amino acids. J gave up 3 bases and V 4 bases, and 4 bases lay outside the gene matches.

In its sample, this clone was seen once. V usage is TRBV28 and J usage is TRBJ2-5; no clear D gene. Trimming removed 0 bases at V and 5 bases at J, with 4 bases between. CDR3 length: 12 residues. In germline, CDR1 is MDHEN, CDR2 SYDVKM. CDR3 sequence reads: CASSLWKETQYF. DNA for the CDR3: TGTGCCAGCAGTTTATGGAAGGAGACCCAGTACTTC.

The chain combines TRBV7-9 with TRBJ2-5; D remains ambiguous. Germline V gives CDR1 SEHNR, CDR2 FQNEAQ (reference sequence). Trimming pared 6 bases from V and 10 bases from J, leaving 15 bases between. The CDR3 sequence is 12 residues long. The CDR3 DNA reads TGTGCCAGCAGTCTCCGTGTAGAGCTCCAGTACTTC. Translated, it gives CASSLRVELQYF.